This T cell receptor (beta chain) was recovered during a study of shared clonotypes between healthy human individuals (dated by TCRdb to 2019 to 2021). With respect to the entire study: A couple of women and a few men aged 18 to 49 years were included in the cohort. For each donor, three plates each were used for CD4 naive and CD4 memory, two plates were used for CD8 naive, and one plate was used for CD8 memory. Blood TCR repertoires of about five healthy adults were deeply sequenced to estimate repertoire size and the extent of clonotype sharing between individuals. Libraries were prepared and TCR repertoires were sequenced by different laboratories using diverse techniques, in order to increase sequencing depth and limit assay-specific biases. Each donor's leukapheresis produced roughly between about 0.9 and 9.5 billion PBMCs. Broader findings and caveats from the paper: Incomplete sequencing was indicated by rarefaction of sorted-subset datasets, despite the large sequencing depth. Across four donors, around 5.4% of naive CD4, approximately 3.5% of naive CD8, under 2.5% of memory CD4, and around 0.4% of memory CD8 clonotypes were shared. Estimated clonotype richness was generally larger for naive than for memory subsets. Because the study included only a small number of donors, the genetic and exposure-history diversity represented was limited. Pairwise subsampling indicated that sequencing depth was expected to affect the degree of clonotype sharing among donors. Higher generation probabilities were observed for clonotypes shared by all four sorted-subset donors than for non-shared clonotypes. Sampling was limited to blood, and TCR repertoires in tissue likely differ from TCR repertoires in blood.

Healthy HIV-negative adults with no recently reported acute infections or vaccinations were included as donors. Every donor was a Caucasian adult residing in Nashville, Tennessee, USA. CD4+ T cells were enriched by magnetic negative selection; naive cells were then positively selected on CD45RA, and the negative fraction formed the memory subset. Blood was collected by leukapheresis, and PBMCs were isolated by Ficoll-Histopaque density gradient centrifugation and then cryopreserved in liquid nitrogen vapor phase. Analytical flow cytometry was used to check the purity and quantity of every magnetically sorted T cell population. Genomic DNA was isolated from each sorted fraction and quantified by UV absorbance on a Nanodrop 2000c. Using the deep immunoSEQ assay, TCR CDR3 regions were amplified from genomic DNA by multiplex PCR. Genomic DNA extracted from each cell subset was distributed evenly over all wells of several immunoSEQ 96-well plates, and each plate served as one replicate. Each replicate PCR for sorted subsets received about 210 ng genomic DNA, equal to 30,000 or so T cell genomes. The purified libraries were quantified using a Qubit 3.0 fluorometer, sized with a Bioanalyzer 2100, and then quantified again using the KAPA Library Quantification kit. Each immunoSEQ 96-well plate was sequenced on its own single-read 150-cycle Illumina NextSeq 550 flow cell. The published analysis was carried out like this. Because only junctional sequences without quality scores were contained in the immunoSEQ output, filtering matching that applied to full-length reads could not be performed. Sequences were annotated with PyIR, a Python wrapper for IgBLAST v1.9, and V/J genes and CDR3 were assigned using IMGT germline references. Reads were removed for weak V/J assignments (E-value above 1e-6), missing CDR3, stop codons, out-of-frame junctions, or ambiguous translated residues. V3J clonotypes were defined as sequences sharing the same inferred V gene, J gene, and CDR3 amino acid sequence. Percentage overlap between repertoires was computed as shared unique clonotypes divided by the size of the smaller repertoire. Richness of each repertoire was evaluated using RTK rarefaction, the Chao1 estimator, and Recon v2.1 estimates of unobserved clonotypes. Generation probabilities for all TCRbeta clonotypes obtained by the gDNA method from a handful of donors were computed using OLGA. Held by TCRdb, this immuneACCESS table contains in-frame sequences only and omits some clones. Under half of the omission traces to an unresolved V gene where checked; the cause of the rest is unknown. That table furnishes V, J and clone size, whereas the DNA furnished D and trimming. This sample gives some 1,100,000 clones in total; 78% of them show up just once. The ten largest account for approximately 0.5% of the sample.

In regard to this clone: This receptor's antigen is unknown. The sample holds no much larger clone one base away, and base qualities are not on file.

The CDR3 starts with the cysteine, ends with the phenylalanine, and has 15 residues. Only the CDR3 DNA stays, 45 bases, in frame from base 1. The germline V gene provides CDR1 SGHRS and CDR2 YFSETQ. V loses 0 bases of germline sequence and J loses 3 bases, and the interval between the two ends is 10 bases. This receptor was taken from a man aged 18 to 35 in good health. Some clones in this sample may be carry-over from other donors' samples. The V gene is TRBV5-1 and the J gene is TRBJ1-5; a tentative D call is TRBD1 (6 bases match). Source material: memory CD4+ T cells from PBMCs. The cell subset or site label here, explained by the study, means: CD45RA-negative fraction. The nucleotide sequence is TGCGCCAGCAGCTTGGACCAGGGGAACAATCAGCCCCAGCATTTT. Translated, this gives CASSLDQGNNQPQHF.